This TCR beta chain was captured by sequencing in a study of T cell responses to AZD1222 COVID-19 vaccine. Study findings and constraints: Spike as a whole was targeted by vaccine-associated CD4 TCRs, dominant at 160-218 and 743-854. Most donors were white British and more were female, and clonal diversity was possibly underestimated.

Germline values: CDR1 DFQATT, CDR2 SNEGSKA (reference sequence). Trimming pared 3 bases from V and 1 base from J, leaving 9 bases between. CDR3 size: 14 residues. Remarks on this clone: What it binds is not known.

Repertoires were generated with immunoSEQ multiplex PCR, while TCRdb's copy carries only in-frame clones and drops some. Among approximately 190,000 clones listed, under 95% were seen once. Sequenced material: peripheral blood, taken on day 0 of AZD1222 vaccination. The clonotype originates from an adult in good health. The rearrangement uses TRBV20-1 and TRBJ2-2; D perhaps matches TRBD1 (6 bases). CDR3 region: CSASNRENTGELFF. The DNA of the CDR3 is TGCAGTGCTAGTAACAGGGAGAACACCGGGGAGCTGTTTTTT.